The rows below give T cell receptor beta chains drawn from one sample of a study of T cells after yellow fever vaccination. TCRdb re-called the 5' RACE reads with MiXCR, one entry per CDR3 protein. The sample holds around 350,000 distinct CDR3 sequences; about 6.2% are singletons and the top ten take around 16%. Specimen: PBMCs, collected 5 days after the yellow fever booster vaccination. The receptor source for this set is a man aged 25-40 years who received the YFV17D yellow fever vaccine. Both conserved end residues are part of each CDR3. D genes are given only for firm matches. Size is omitted from some rows. Given values are once, few, many or a class for expanded clones.

j_gene	d_gene	v_gene	abundance	CDR3nt	CDR3aa
TRBJ2-2	.	TRBV5-1	few	TGCGCCAGCAGCTCCGGGTTTGGGGGGGCTCCCCGGACCGGGGAGCTGTTTTTT	CASSSGFGGAPRTGELFF
TRBJ2-1	TRBD2	TRBV28	.	TGTGCCAGCAGGGCTAGCGGGACAAATGAGCAGTTCTTC	CASRASGTNEQFF
TRBJ2-7	TRBD2	TRBV6-2/TRBV6-3	many	TGTGCCAGCAGTTGGACTAGCGGGGGCCGCTACGAGCAGTACTTC	CASSWTSGGRYEQYF
TRBJ2-1	.	TRBV5-1	few	TGCGCCAGCAGCTTGTGGGACGGGTACAATGAGCAGTTCTTC	CASSLWDGYNEQFF
TRBJ1-3	.	TRBV7-9	few	TGTGCCAGCAGGGGGACCACTGGAAACACCATATATTTT	CASRGTTGNTIYF
TRBJ2-2	TRBD1	TRBV6-2/TRBV6-3	.	TGTGCCAGCAGCATCCAAGACAGGGACACCGGGGAGCTGTTTTTT	CASSIQDRDTGELFF
TRBJ2-7	.	TRBV20-1	.	TGCAGTGCTAGAGATGGTGGAAAGGACTACGAGCAGTACTTC	CSARDGGKDYEQYF
TRBJ2-1	TRBD2	TRBV20-1	.	TGCAGTGCTGAGGGACTAGCGGGAGGAAATGAGCAGTTCTTC	CSAEGLAGGNEQFF
TRBJ2-3	TRBD1	TRBV6-2/TRBV6-3	.	TGTGCCCGAGCCGGACAGGGGATTACCCTCCGACCGGGAGTTTGCACAGATACGCAGTATTTT	CARAGQGITLRPGVCTDTQYF
TRBJ2-1	.	TRBV19	few	TGTGCCAGTAGTATAGATAACAATGAGCAGTTCTTC	CASSIDNNEQFF